The rows below give T cell receptor beta chains drawn from one sample of a study of human T cells and chemical hapten exposure. Via MiXCR, TCRdb re-called the RACE reads, giving one row per CDR3 protein. The sample lists over 40,000 distinct CDR3 sequences; over 3% were seen once. The input for sequencing was whole blood, taken in connection with sensitization to the hapten diphenylcyclopropenone (DPC). All receptors derive from a man aged 40-49 years with alopecia areata. Some clones in this sample may be carry-over from other donors' samples. Both conserved end residues are part of each CDR3. A D gene is named only where the DNA matches it firmly. Part of the rows lack a size; the others show once, few, many or a class for expanded clones.

>few|.|TRBV18|TRBJ2-1
CASSPSKGDNEQFF
TGTGCCAGCTCACCGTCGAAAGGGGACAATGAGCAGTTCTTC
>many|TRBD1|TRBV27|TRBJ2-7
CASSWTGNYEQYF
TGTGCCAGCAGTTGGACAGGGAACTACGAGCAGTACTTC
>many|.|TRBV30|TRBJ1-5
CACAMDSNQPQHF
TGTGCCTGTGCAATGGACAGTAATCAGCCCCAGCATTTT
>many|TRBD1|TRBV7-2|TRBJ1-5
CASSLVSVGTGSNQPQHF
TGTGCCAGCAGCTTAGTTTCGGTAGGGACAGGGAGCAATCAGCCCCAGCATTTT
>many|.|TRBV20-1|TRBJ2-2
CSAFSHGELFF
TGCAGTGCTTTTAGTCACGGGGAGCTGTTTTTT
>many|.|TRBV7-9|TRBJ2-7
CASSLASGEQYF
TGTGCCAGCAGCTTAGCGTCGGGGGAGCAGTACTTC
>many|.|TRBV28|TRBJ2-7
CASSATGHNPPYF
TGTGCCAGCAGTGCCACAGGACACAATCCCCCGTACTTC
>few|.|TRBV5-1|TRBJ2-2
CASSLAAGNTGELFF
TGCGCCAGCAGCTTGGCGGCAGGGAATACCGGGGAGCTGTTTTTT
>many|TRBD2|TRBV19|TRBJ2-4
CASSQRGGRLAKNIQYF
TGTGCCAGTAGCCAAAGGGGCGGGAGGTTAGCCAAAAACATTCAGTACTTC
>many|.|TRBV5-6|TRBJ2-1
CASSLGDGGGQFF
TGTGCCAGCAGCTTGGGCGACGGCGGAGGGCAGTTCTTC
>many|.|TRBV5-1|TRBJ1-1
CASRGDIHTEAFF
TGCGCCAGCAGGGGGGATATTCACACTGAAGCTTTCTTT
>many|TRBD1|TRBV24-1|TRBJ2-3
CATSDYGTGYTDTQYF
TGTGCCACCAGCGATTACGGGACAGGCTACACAGATACGCAGTATTTT
>many|.|TRBV3-1|TRBJ2-5
CASSQEYRGGETQYF
TGTGCCAGCAGCCAAGAGTACAGGGGAGGGGAGACCCAGTACTTC
>few|.|TRBV10-3|TRBJ1-1
CAIGHLNTEAFF
TGTGCCATCGGACACTTGAACACTGAAGCTTTCTTT
>many|.|TRBV7-8|TRBJ2-7
CASSLGEGYEQYF
TGTGCCAGCAGCTTAGGTGAGGGCTACGAGCAGTACTTC
>many|TRBD2|TRBV5-1|TRBJ2-1
CASSPGNGLAGVNEQFF
TGCGCCAGCAGCCCCGGCAACGGGCTAGCGGGAGTGAATGAGCAGTTCTTC
>many|TRBD2|TRBV20-1|TRBJ2-4
CSARWASGIAKNIQYF
TGCAGTGCTAGGTGGGCTAGCGGGATAGCCAAAAACATTCAGTACTTC
>many|TRBD2|TRBV7-9|TRBJ2-1
CASSPGTSHYNEQFF
TGTGCCAGCAGCCCGGGGACTAGCCACTACAATGAGCAGTTCTTC
>many|.|TRBV6-2/TRBV6-3|TRBJ2-3
CASSYSSTDTQYF
TGTGCCAGCAGTTACTCGAGCACAGATACGCAGTATTTT
>few|.|TRBV6-5|TRBJ2-7
CASSVTSPTYEQYF
TGTGCCAGCAGTGTTACCTCCCCTACCTACGAGCAGTACTTC
>many|.|TRBV28|TRBJ1-4
CASSLSGLRTEKLFF
TGTGCCAGCAGTTTATCGGGACTCAGGACTGAAAAACTGTTTTTT
>few|.|TRBV3-1|TRBJ1-2
CASSQDVPGDGYTF
TGTGCCAGCAGCCAAGATGTACCAGGCGATGGCTACACCTTC
>many|.|TRBV6-5|TRBJ2-3
CASSPFEGADTQYF
TGTGCCAGCAGTCCATTTGAGGGGGCAGATACGCAGTATTTT
>many|TRBD2|TRBV29-1|TRBJ2-3
CSAPGTSGKTQYF
TGCAGCGCCCCCGGGACTAGCGGTAAGACGCAGTATTTT
>many|TRBD1|TRBV6-6|TRBJ2-3
CASSYSPGTGPTDTQYF
TGTGCCAGCAGTTACTCCCCCGGGACAGGGCCCACAGATACGCAGTATTTT
>many|TRBD1|TRBV20-1|TRBJ1-6
CSATGQFNSPLHF
TGCAGCGCTACGGGACAGTTTAATTCACCCCTCCACTTT
>many|TRBD2|TRBV5-4|TRBJ2-3
CASASSGITDTQYF
TGTGCCAGCGCCAGTAGCGGGATTACAGATACGCAGTATTTT
>many|.|TRBV18|TRBJ1-1
CASSPDRKNTEAFF
TGTGCCAGCTCACCTGACAGGAAGAACACTGAAGCTTTCTTT
>.|.|TRBV9|TRBJ2-3
CASSVAPGSHTDTQYF
TGTGCCAGCAGCGTAGCCCCGGGGAGCCACACAGATACGCAGTATTTT
>many|.|TRBV7-8|TRBJ1-4
CASSLGTSTNEKLFF
TGTGCCAGCAGCTTAGGAACTTCTACTAATGAAAAACTGTTTTTT
>many|TRBD1|TRBV14|TRBJ2-7
CASSRDSVYEQYF
TGTGCCAGCAGCCGGGACAGCGTCTACGAGCAGTACTTC
>many|.|TRBV4-2|TRBJ2-7
CASSQEAGTRAEQYF
TGTGCCAGCAGCCAAGAGGCGGGCACTAGGGCCGAGCAGTACTTC
>.|TRBD1|TRBV18|TRBJ2-7
CASSSQGGSYEQYF
TGTGCCAGCTCATCACAGGGGGGCTCCTACGAGCAGTACTTC
>many|TRBD1|TRBV20-1|TRBJ2-7
CSASPGTGGYEQYF
TGCAGTGCTAGTCCCGGGACAGGGGGTTACGAGCAGTACTTC
>.|TRBD1|TRBV11-2|TRBJ1-6
CASSFLTGGSPLHF
TGTGCCAGCAGCTTCCTGACAGGGGGATCACCCCTCCACTTT
>many|.|TRBV25-1|TRBJ2-7
CASSAPSLVREQYF
TGTGCCAGCAGTGCTCCGTCCCTAGTACGCGAGCAGTACTTC
>.|.|TRBV5-1|TRBJ1-5
CASSLDPGGQPQHF
TGCGCCAGCAGCTTGGACCCCGGGGGTCAGCCCCAGCATTTT
>many|.|TRBV12-3/TRBV12-4|TRBJ1-6
CASSFTGLSLHF
TGTGCCAGCAGTTTTACCGGGCTGTCCCTCCACTTT
>many|TRBD2|TRBV5-4|TRBJ2-1
CASSLANSVREISYNEQFF
TGTGCCAGCAGCTTGGCCAACTCTGTGCGGGAGATCTCCTACAATGAGCAGTTCTTC
>few|.|TRBV30|TRBJ2-1
CAWSVLSGYNEQFF
TGTGCCTGGAGTGTACTTAGCGGTTACAATGAGCAGTTCTTC
>many|TRBD2|TRBV18|TRBJ2-5
CASSPRTSDQTQYF
TGTGCCAGCTCACCCCGGACTAGCGATCAGACCCAGTACTTC
>few|TRBD1|TRBV28|TRBJ1-1
CAGGSTNTEAFF
TGTGCAGGGGGCAGCACGAACACTGAAGCTTTCTTT
>few|TRBD1|TRBV6-5|TRBJ2-1
CASRLDRGASNEQFF
TGTGCCAGCAGGCTGGACAGGGGCGCGAGCAATGAGCAGTTCTTC
>many|TRBD2|TRBV12-3/TRBV12-4|TRBJ2-7
CASSGLAGAYEQYF
TGTGCCAGCAGCGGACTAGCGGGGGCCTACGAGCAGTACTTC
>many|TRBD1|TRBV4-3|TRBJ1-2
CASSHRTGGDYGYTF
TGCGCCAGCAGCCACCGGACAGGGGGCGACTATGGCTACACCTTC
>.|TRBD1|TRBV5-4|TRBJ1-1
CASSPGQGALGTEAFF
TGTGCCAGCAGCCCGGGACAGGGGGCGCTGGGCACTGAAGCTTTCTTT
>many|TRBD2|TRBV6-6|TRBJ2-1
CASSYGTSNNEQFF
TGTGCCAGCAGTTACGGGACTAGCAACAATGAGCAGTTCTTC
>many|TRBD2|TRBV10-3|TRBJ2-3
CAISPGTSGRDTQYF
TGTGCCATCAGCCCCGGGACTAGCGGGAGAGATACGCAGTATTTT
>.|.|TRBV28|TRBJ2-7
CASKGQFSYEQYF
TGTGCCAGCAAAGGACAGTTCTCCTACGAGCAGTACTTC
>many|TRBD2|TRBV2|TRBJ2-2
CASRREGTNTGELFF
TGTGCCAGCAGGCGGGAGGGAACGAACACCGGGGAGCTGTTTTTT